One sample yielded the 2 T cell receptor beta chains listed below, sequenced in a study of T cell responses to AZD1222 COVID-19 vaccine (dated by TCRdb to about 2021). The time point label of this sample denotes: baseline before first vaccination. The sample's treatment or condition, from its label and the paper: meningococcal conjugate vaccine given as trial control. Library generation was performed with the immunoSEQ multiplex PCR assay. Drawn from immuneACCESS, this table holds only the in-frame rearrangements with V and J called that TCRdb kept. Clones are partly lost; checked studies trace under half to an unresolved V gene and leave the rest unexplained. A total of more than 95,000 clones appear in this sample, around nine tenths of them only once. The top ten constitute around 10% of the sample. The source material was peripheral blood, sampled on day 0 of MenACWY control vaccination. These receptors all come from an adult in good health.

The rearrangement uses TRBV19 and TRBJ1-4; TRBD1 is a possible D gene (5 bases). The V gene's germline CDR1 is LNHDA and CDR2 SQIVND (reference sequence). The CDR3 is made up of 15 amino acids. The V gene lost 6 bases and the J gene lost 0 bases, with 11 bases spanning the gap. Here the CDR3 DNA reads TGTGCCAGTAGACCCCGAGGGGCAACTAATGAAAAACTGTTTTTT. This gives the protein CASRPRGATNEKLFF.

The rearrangement uses TRBV5-1 and TRBJ2-7; the match to TRBD1 covers 9 bases. Germline CDR1 and CDR2: SGHRS and YFSETQ. V trimming: 2 bases; J trimming: 5 bases; junction bases outside the gene matches: 8. This CDR3 is built from 15 residues. The CDR3 DNA is TGCGCCAGCAGCTTTCGGACAGGGGAATCGAACGAGCAGTACTTC. It is translated as CASSFRTGESNEQYF. The variable domain in full, with the rest retrieved from reference TRBV5-1 and TRBJ2-7, is KAGVTQTPRYLIKTRGQQVTLSCSPISGHRSVSWYQQTPGQGLQFLFEYFSETQRNKGNFPGRFSGRQFSNSRSEMNVSTLELGDSALYLCASSFRTGESNEQYFGPGTRLTVT.